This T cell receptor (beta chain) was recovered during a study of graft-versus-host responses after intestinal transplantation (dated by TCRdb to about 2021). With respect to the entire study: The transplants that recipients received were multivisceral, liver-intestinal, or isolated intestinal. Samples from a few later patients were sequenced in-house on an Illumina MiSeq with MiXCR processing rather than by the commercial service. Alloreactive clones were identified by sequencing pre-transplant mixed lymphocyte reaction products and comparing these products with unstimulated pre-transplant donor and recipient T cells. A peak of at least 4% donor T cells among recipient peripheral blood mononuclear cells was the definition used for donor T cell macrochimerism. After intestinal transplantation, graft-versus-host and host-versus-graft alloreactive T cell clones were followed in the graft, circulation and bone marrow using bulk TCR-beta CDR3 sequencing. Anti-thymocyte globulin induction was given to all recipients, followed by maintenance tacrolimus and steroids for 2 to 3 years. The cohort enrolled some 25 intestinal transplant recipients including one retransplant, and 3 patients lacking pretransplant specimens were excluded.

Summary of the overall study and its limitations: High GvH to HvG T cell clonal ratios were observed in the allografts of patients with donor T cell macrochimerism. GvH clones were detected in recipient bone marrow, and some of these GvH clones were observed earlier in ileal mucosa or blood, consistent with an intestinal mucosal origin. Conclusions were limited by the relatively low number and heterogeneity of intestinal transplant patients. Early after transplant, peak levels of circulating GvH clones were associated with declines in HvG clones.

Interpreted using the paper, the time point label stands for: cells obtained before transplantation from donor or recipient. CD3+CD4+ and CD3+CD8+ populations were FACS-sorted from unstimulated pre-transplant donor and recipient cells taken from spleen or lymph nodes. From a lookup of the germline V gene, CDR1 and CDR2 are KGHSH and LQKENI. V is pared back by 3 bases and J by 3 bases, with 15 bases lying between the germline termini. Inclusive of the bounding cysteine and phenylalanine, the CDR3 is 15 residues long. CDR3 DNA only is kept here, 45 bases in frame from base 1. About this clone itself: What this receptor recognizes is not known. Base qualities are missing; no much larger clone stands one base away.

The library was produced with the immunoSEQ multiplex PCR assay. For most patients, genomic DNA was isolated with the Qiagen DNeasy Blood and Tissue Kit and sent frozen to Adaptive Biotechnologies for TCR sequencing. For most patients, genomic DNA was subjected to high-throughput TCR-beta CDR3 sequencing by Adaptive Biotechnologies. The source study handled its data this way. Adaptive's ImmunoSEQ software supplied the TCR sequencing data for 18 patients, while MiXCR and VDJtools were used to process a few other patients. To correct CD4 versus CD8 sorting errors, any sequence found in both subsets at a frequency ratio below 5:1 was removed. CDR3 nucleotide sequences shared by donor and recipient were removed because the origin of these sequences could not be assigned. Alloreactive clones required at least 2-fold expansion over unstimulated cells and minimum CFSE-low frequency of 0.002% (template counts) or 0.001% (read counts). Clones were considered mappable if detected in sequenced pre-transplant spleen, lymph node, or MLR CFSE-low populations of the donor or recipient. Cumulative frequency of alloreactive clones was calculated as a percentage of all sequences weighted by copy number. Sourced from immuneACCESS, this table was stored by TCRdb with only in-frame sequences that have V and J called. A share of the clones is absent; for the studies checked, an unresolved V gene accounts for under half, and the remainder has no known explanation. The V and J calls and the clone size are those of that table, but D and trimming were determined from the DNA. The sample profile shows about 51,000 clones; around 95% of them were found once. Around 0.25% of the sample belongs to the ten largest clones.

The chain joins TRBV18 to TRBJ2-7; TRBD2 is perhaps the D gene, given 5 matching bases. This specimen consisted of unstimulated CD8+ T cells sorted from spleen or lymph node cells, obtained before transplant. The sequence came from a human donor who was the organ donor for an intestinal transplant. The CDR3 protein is CASSPNFEAGYEQYF. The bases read TGTGCCAGCTCACCGAACTTTGAGGCGGGCTACGAGCAGTACTTC. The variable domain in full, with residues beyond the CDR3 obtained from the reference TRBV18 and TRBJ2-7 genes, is NAGVMQNPRHLVRRRGQEARLRCSPMKGHSHVYWYRQLPEEGLKFMVYLQKENIIDESGMPKERFSAEFPKEGPSILRIQQVVRGDSAAYFCASSPNFEAGYEQYFGPGTRLTVT.